This T cell receptor (beta chain) was identified in a study of cytomegalovirus exposure and HLA in healthy donors. General study findings and limits: Subsequent analysis found a tendency for first-cohort TCR clusters to co-occur within the 100 to 150 validation repertoires. Most TCR sequences were rare, but some public TCRs occurred in many donors.

From the roughly 120-subject validation cohort, which was separate from the roughly 620-subject first cohort, the donors were drawn. Sequenced by immunoSEQ multiplex PCR; TCRdb stores in-frame clones only, minus some. The sample holds about 49,000 clones, about 90% seen once. V lost 5 bases to trimming and J lost 15 bases; unmatched junction nucleotides: 10. The CDR3 contains 12 residues. CDR1 is MDHEN and CDR2 is SYDVKM in the germline V gene. On this clone: Antigen unknown.

The clonotype originates from a man between 18 and 29 years old in good health and CMV-seronegative. The sequencing input was PBMCs. This chain joins TRBV28 and TRBJ2-1; 7 bases are a match to TRBD1. The CDR3 spells CASSPLLGGPFF. The DNA for the CDR3 is TGTGCCAGCAGTCCCTTATTAGGGGGCCCGTTCTTC.